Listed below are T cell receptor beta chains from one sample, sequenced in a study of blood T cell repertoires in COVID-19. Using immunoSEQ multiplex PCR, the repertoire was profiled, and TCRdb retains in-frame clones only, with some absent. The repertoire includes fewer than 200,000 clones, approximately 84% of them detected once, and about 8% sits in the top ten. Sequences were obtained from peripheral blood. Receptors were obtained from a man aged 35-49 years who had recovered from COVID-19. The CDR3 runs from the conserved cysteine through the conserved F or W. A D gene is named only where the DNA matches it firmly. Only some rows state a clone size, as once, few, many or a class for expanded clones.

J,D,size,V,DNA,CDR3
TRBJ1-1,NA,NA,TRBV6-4,TGTGCCAGCAGAGGAGGACAGCGTGAAGCTTTCTTT,CASRGGQREAFF
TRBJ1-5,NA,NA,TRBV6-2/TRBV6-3,TGTGCCAGCAGTCCGGTTAGTAGTCAGCCCCAGCATTTT,CASSPVSSQPQHF
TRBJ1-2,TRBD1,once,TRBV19,TGTGCCAGTAGTAATCGGGACGGGACAGGGATATATGGCTACACCTTC,CASSNRDGTGIYGYTF
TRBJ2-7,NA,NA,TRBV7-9,TGTGCCAGCAGCTTGGACATACGATCCTACGAGCAGTACTTC,CASSLDIRSYEQYF
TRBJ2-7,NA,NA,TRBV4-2,TGTGCCAGCAGCCAAGTACAGGGAGAATCCTACGAGCAGTACTTC,CASSQVQGESYEQYF
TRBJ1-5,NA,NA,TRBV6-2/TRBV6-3,TGTGCCAGCAGTTACGTCGGGGTGCGGCAGCCCCAGCATTTT,CASSYVGVRQPQHF
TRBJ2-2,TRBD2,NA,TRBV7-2,TGTGCCAGCAGCTGGGGACTAGCGGGAGGGGTGGGGGAGCTGTTTTTT,CASSWGLAGGVGELFF
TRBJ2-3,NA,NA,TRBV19,TGTGCCAGTGCGAGTTCAGGGGTGGATACGCAGTATTTT,CASASSGVDTQYF
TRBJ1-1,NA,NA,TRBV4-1,TGCGCCAGCAGCCAATTCCCCGGCGGGACTGAAGCTTTCTTT,CASSQFPGGTEAFF
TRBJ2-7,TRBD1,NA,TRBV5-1,TGCGCCAGCAGCTTGGTGGACAGGGGGTCCTACGAGCAGTACTTC,CASSLVDRGSYEQYF
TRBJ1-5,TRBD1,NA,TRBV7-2,TGTGCCAGCAGCCAGACACAGGGGGCAAATCAGCCCCAGCATTTT,CASSQTQGANQPQHF
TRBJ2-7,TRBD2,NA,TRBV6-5,TGTGCCAGCAGCGTCGGGGGGGCTGGGGAGCAGTACTTC,CASSVGGAGEQYF
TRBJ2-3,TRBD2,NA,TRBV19,TGTGCCAGTCAAACCGGGACTAGGAACACAGATACGCAGTATTTT,CASQTGTRNTDTQYF
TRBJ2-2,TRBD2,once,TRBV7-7,TGTGCTAGCAGCTTAGCGGGTAGCGGGGGCACCGGGGAGCTGTTTTTT,CASSLAGSGGTGELFF
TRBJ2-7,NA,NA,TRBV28,TGTGCCAGCAGTTTATTACCCCCAACACACGAGCAGTACTTC,CASSLLPPTHEQYF
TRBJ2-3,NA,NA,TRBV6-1,TGTGCCAGCAGTTATGGCACAGATACGCAGTATTTT,CASSYGTDTQYF
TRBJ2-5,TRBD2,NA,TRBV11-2,TGTGCCAGCAGCGGCTCTAGCGGGGGGTACCAAGAGACCCAGTACTTC,CASSGSSGGYQETQYF
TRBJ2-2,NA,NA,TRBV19,TGTGCCACCCATACGGCGGGACGCGTCGGGGAGCTGTTTTTT,CATHTAGRVGELFF
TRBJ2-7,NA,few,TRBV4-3,TGCGCCAGCAGCCAAGATCATCGACAGACCCACGAGCAGTACTTC,CASSQDHRQTHEQYF
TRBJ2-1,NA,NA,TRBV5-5,TGTGCCAGCAGCTTGGGACAGAGCTCCTACAATGAGCAGTTCTTC,CASSLGQSSYNEQFF
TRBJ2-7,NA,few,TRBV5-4,TGTGCCAGCAGCGGGGGGAGTCAGTCTTCCTACGAGCAGTACTTC,CASSGGSQSSYEQYF
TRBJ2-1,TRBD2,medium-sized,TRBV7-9,TGTGCCAGCAGTCCGAGCGGGAGTGAGCCCGAGCAGTTCTTC,CASSPSGSEPEQFF
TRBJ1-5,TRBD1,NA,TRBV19,TGTGCCAGTAGCCCCGGGACAGGGCTCAATCAGCCCCAGCATTTT,CASSPGTGLNQPQHF
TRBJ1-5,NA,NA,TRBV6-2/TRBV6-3,TGTGCCAGCAGTTACGAAGGGGAAGACTATCAGCCCCAGCATTTT,CASSYEGEDYQPQHF
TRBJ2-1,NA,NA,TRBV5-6,TGTGCCAGCAGCCGTGGGCATGAGCAGTTCTTC,CASSRGHEQFF
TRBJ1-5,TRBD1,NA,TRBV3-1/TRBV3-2,TGTGCCAGCAGCCCCAGGGGGGCCTCCAATCAGCCCCAGCATTTT,CASSPRGASNQPQHF
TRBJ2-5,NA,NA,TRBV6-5,TGTGCCAGCAGCCCGGGACAAGGGTCGGAGACCCAGTACTTC,CASSPGQGSETQYF
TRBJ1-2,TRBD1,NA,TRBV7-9,TGTGCCAGCAGCCCATCCGTGGGGGACAGGGGATACTATGGCTACACCTTC,CASSPSVGDRGYYGYTF
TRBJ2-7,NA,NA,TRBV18,TGTGCCAGCTCACCGACCCCCCGAACAGGCACCTACGAGCAGTACTTC,CASSPTPRTGTYEQYF
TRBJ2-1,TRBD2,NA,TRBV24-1,TGTGCCACCAGTGATGTGGGACTAGCGAAGGAGCAGTTCTTC,CATSDVGLAKEQFF
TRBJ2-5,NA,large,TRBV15,TGTGCCACCGGAGGGTTCGCGGGGGAGACCCAGTACTTC,CATGGFAGETQYF
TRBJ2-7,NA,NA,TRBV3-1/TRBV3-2,TGTGCCAGCAGCCCCCTCCCCGGGTACGAGCAGTACTTC,CASSPLPGYEQYF
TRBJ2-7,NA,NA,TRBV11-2,TGTGCCAGCAGCTTAGATTTAAGGGGCGAGCAGTACTTC,CASSLDLRGEQYF
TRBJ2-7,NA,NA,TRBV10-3,TGTGCCATCAGTTCGCGGGACTACGAGCAGTACTTC,CAISSRDYEQYF
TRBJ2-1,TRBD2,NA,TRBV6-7,TGTGCCAGCAGTTACTCGATTCTAGCGGGGAACCCCAATGAGCAGTTCTTC,CASSYSILAGNPNEQFF
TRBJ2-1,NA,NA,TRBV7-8,TGTGCCAGCAGCATCGGGATTGAGCAGTTCTTC,CASSIGIEQFF
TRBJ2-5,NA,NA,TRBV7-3,TGTGCCCGCGACCAAGAGACCCAGTACTTC,CARDQETQYF
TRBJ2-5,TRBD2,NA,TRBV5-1,TGCGCCAGCAGCTTCACGGGAGGGGCGTTCGATAAGACCCAGTACTTC,CASSFTGGAFDKTQYF
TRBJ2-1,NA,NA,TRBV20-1,TGCAGTGCTAGTTTATTGAGCGATGAGCAGTTCTTC,CSASLLSDEQFF
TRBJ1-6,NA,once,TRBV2,TGTGCCAGCAGTGCGTCCCCAGGACTTAATTCACCCCTCCACTTT,CASSASPGLNSPLHF
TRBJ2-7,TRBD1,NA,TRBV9,TGTGCCAGCAGCACCACCGGGACAGGGACCTACGAGCAGTACTTC,CASSTTGTGTYEQYF
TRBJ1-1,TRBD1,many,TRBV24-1,TGTGCCACCAGTGATCCTAGGACAGGGGAGAGGGCTTTCTTT,CATSDPRTGERAFF
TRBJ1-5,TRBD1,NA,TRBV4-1,TGCGCCAGCAGCCAGGGACAGGGGCCTCAGCCCCAGCATTTT,CASSQGQGPQPQHF
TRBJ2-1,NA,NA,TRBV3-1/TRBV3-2,TGTGCCAGCAGCCTTAGCCTTGAGCAGTTCTTC,CASSLSLEQFF
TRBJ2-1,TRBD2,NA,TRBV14,TGTGCCAGCAGCCAAGCGGGACTAGTGAAGCAGTTCTTC,CASSQAGLVKQFF
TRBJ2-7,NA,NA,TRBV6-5,TGTGCCAGCAGACCTACAGGATCCAACGAGCAGTACTTC,CASRPTGSNEQYF
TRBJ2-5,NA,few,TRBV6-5,TGTGCCAGCAGTAGGGGACAACAAGAGACCCAGTACTTC,CASSRGQQETQYF
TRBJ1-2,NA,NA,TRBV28,TGTGCCAGCAGTTTCGGGATAGCTAACTATGGCTACACCTTC,CASSFGIANYGYTF
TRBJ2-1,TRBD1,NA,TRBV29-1,TGCAGCGTAGGACAGGGGCGGAATGAGCAGTTCTTC,CSVGQGRNEQFF
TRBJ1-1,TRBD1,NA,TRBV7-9,TGTGCCAGCACCGACAGGGGGAACACTGAAGCTTTCTTT,CASTDRGNTEAFF
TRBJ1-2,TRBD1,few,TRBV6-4,TGTGCCAGCCGAAACCGGACAGGGAAGGGAGGCTACACCTTC,CASRNRTGKGGYTF
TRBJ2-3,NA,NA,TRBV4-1,TGCGCCAGCAGCCAAGGTAACGGGTACACAGATACGCAGTATTTT,CASSQGNGYTDTQYF
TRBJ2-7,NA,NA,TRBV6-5,TGTGCCAGCAGTTACTTTCCGGGAGTCGACGAGCAGTACTTC,CASSYFPGVDEQYF
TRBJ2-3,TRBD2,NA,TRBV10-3,TGTGCCATCAGTGAGAAAAGGGTAGCGGGGGCCCCCAGCGATACGCAGTATTTT,CAISEKRVAGAPSDTQYF